Each of the 18 T cell receptor beta chains below was sequenced from the same sample in a study of cytotoxic CD8 clonotypes in ibrutinib-treated CLL. Here immunoSEQ multiplex PCR was the method, and the copy in TCRdb shows in-frame clones only, minus some. The sample includes approximately 340,000 clones, roughly 70% of them seen just once. The sample was PBMCs, taken after 36 months of ibrutinib treatment. These receptor sequences come from a human donor with chronic lymphocytic leukemia.

This rearrangement joins TRBV27 to TRBJ1-4; 7 nucleotides line up with TRBD1. Trimming at V came to 5 bases and at J to 4 bases, leaving 4 bases not matched to a gene. The CDR3 has 14 amino acids. The germline CDR1 and CDR2 sequences are MNHEY and SMNVEV (reference sequence). The DNA for the CDR3 is TGTGCCAGCAGTCTGGGACAGCATAATGAAAAACTGTTTTTT. This gives the protein CASSLGQHNEKLFF. The whole variable domain, remainder taken from reference TRBV27 and TRBJ1-4, is EAQVTQNPRYLITVTGKKLTVTCSQNMNHEYMSWYRQDPGLGLRQIYYSMNVEVTDKGDVPEGYKVSRKEKRNFPLILESPSPNQTSLYFCASSLGQHNEKLFFGSGTQLSVL.

There are a few counts of this clone. The V gene is TRBV10-3, the J gene TRBJ2-2; TRBD1 is a possible D gene (5 bases). Germline CDR1 ENHRY, CDR2 SYGVKD. With 3 bases removed from V and 1 base from J, the gap between germline ends came to 12 bases. The CDR3 covers 16 residues. CDR3 sequence: CAISDRAGKNTGELFF. The CDR3 DNA follows: TGTGCCATCAGTGATCGGGCAGGGAAGAACACCGGGGAGCTGTTTTTT.

The sample holds a few counts of this clone. The genes are TRBV18 and TRBJ2-7; no reliable D call. Trimming pared 0 bases from V and 7 bases from J, leaving 10 bases between. Germline CDR1 KGHSH, CDR2 LQKENI. This CDR3 comprises 13 residues. The CDR3 sequence: CASSPPSSPEQYF. The DNA for the CDR3 is TGTGCCAGCTCACCACCCTCCAGTCCTGAGCAGTACTTC. Full variable domain (outside the CDR3, taken from reference TRBV18 and TRBJ2-7): NAGVMQNPRHLVRRRGQEARLRCSPMKGHSHVYWYRQLPEEGLKFMVYLQKENIIDESGMPKERFSAEFPKEGPSILRIQQVVRGDSAAYFCASSPPSSPEQYFGPGTRLTVT.

V and J are TRBV2 and TRBJ1-6, with a possible D match to TRBD1 (6 bases). Between the trimmed V and J ends, which lost 2 bases and 3 bases, there was a span of 11 bases. This CDR3 is built from 16 residues. Germline V CDR1 and CDR2: SNHLY, FYNNEI. CDR3 DNA: TGTGCCAGCAGTGAAACTGGGGGCTGCTATAATTCACCCCTCCACTTT. Encoded protein: CASSETGGCYNSPLHF.

V gene TRBV12-2 combines with J gene TRBJ2-1; TRBD2 was called by the table and not checked on the DNA. TRBV12-2 is a pseudogene locus. The CDR3 has 12 amino acids. DNA of the CDR3: TGTGCAAGCCGGACGGGGGATAATGAGCAGTTCTTC. This encodes CASRTGDNEQFF.

This rearrangement joins TRBV27 to TRBJ1-5; D gene ambiguous. The ends were cut back, 3 bases at V and 7 bases at J, with 10 bases in the middle. The germline gives CDR1 MNHEY, CDR2 SMNVEV (reference sequence). The length of the CDR3 is 13 residues. The CDR3 DNA follows: TGTGCCAGCAGTTTCGGGGAAGGGCAGCCCCAGCATTTT. Protein product: CASSFGEGQPQHF.

The sample holds a few counts of this clone. This chain links TRBV2 with TRBJ1-1; maybe TRBD1 (5 bases). V dropped 6 bases and J dropped 4 bases, with 18 bases sitting between them. The CDR3 is made up of 15 amino acids. Germline V CDR1 and CDR2: SNHLY, FYNNEI. The CDR3 loop reads CASSLLSGRVTEAFF. Here the CDR3 DNA reads TGTGCCAGCAGCCTCTTGTCAGGGAGGGTCACTGAAGCTTTCTTT.

This clone was observed at least ten times. The chain couples TRBV10-3 to TRBJ2-3; D is perhaps TRBD2 (6 bases). CDR3 length: 14 amino acids. Trimming took 2 bases from V and 4 from J, leaving 10 bases between them. Germline assignment: CDR1 ENHRY and CDR2 SYGVKD. For the CDR3, the DNA is TGTGCCATCAGTGAGATGGGGGAGGCAGATACGCAGTATTTT. Its protein is CAISEMGEADTQYF.

The chain joins TRBV4-1 to TRBJ2-5; D not certain. The CDR3 sequence is 17 residues long. Trimming left V 3 bases short and J 1 base short, with 18 bases between. Germline V gives CDR1 MGHRA, CDR2 YSYEKL. CDR3 DNA sequence: TGCGCCAGCAGCCACATGGGGAAGGGAACGCGCCAAGAGACCCAGTACTTC. Translation: CASSHMGKGTRQETQYF.

This clone was counted a few times. Here the CDR3 DNA reads TGCGCCAGCGGAAACCCAGGGGGCGCCTATGGCTACACCTTC. It yields the protein CASGNPGGAYGYTF. This chain connects TRBV4-1 to TRBJ1-2; 8 bases match TRBD1. Unmatched junction bases numbered 9, after V lost 8 bases and J lost 4 bases. CDR3 length: 14 residues. The V gene's germline CDR1 is MGHRA and CDR2 YSYEKL.

The rearrangement uses TRBV29-1 and TRBJ1-2, with 10 positions matching TRBD1. Per the germline V gene, CDR1 is SQVTM and CDR2 is ANQGSEA. V lost 5 bases to trimming and J lost 3 bases; unmatched junction nucleotides: 6. The CDR3 has 14 amino acids. DNA of the CDR3: TGCAGCGTTTTCTTGACAGGGGGCTACTATGGCTACACCTTC. Protein sequence: CSVFLTGGYYGYTF.

This clone appeared once. The J gene is TRBJ2-2, the V gene TRBV28; TRBD2 matches at 12 bases. CDR1 MDHEN and CDR2 SYDVKM come from the germline V gene. V shed 5 bases, J shed 4 bases, and the junction held 8 bases outside the gene matches. This CDR3 is 17 amino acids long. The CDR3 protein is CASSQRLAGVGTGELFF. The CDR3 DNA sequence: TGTGCCAGCAGTCAAAGACTAGCGGGAGTTGGCACCGGGGAGCTGTTTTTT.

This chain connects TRBV29-1 to TRBJ1-2, with TRBD1 matching 7 bases. CDR1 and CDR2 from the germline V gene are SQVTM and ANQGSEA. V was pared by 7 bases and J by 6 bases, with 11 bases of the junction left unmatched. The CDR3 runs to 13 residues. DNA of the CDR3: TGCAGCGCCCGACAGGGAATGACGGATGGCTACACCTTC. Translated, it gives CSARQGMTDGYTF.

The chain links TRBV5-1 to TRBJ1-2; weak D call: TRBD1 (6 bases). The CDR3 has 14 residues. CDR1 is SGHRS, CDR2 YFSETQ, per germline. The V end lost 0 bases, the J end lost 4 bases, and 10 bases lay between the germline ends. This CDR3 is CASSLDGGGYGYTF. Written as DNA, the CDR3 is TGCGCCAGCAGCTTGGATGGGGGCGGCTATGGCTACACCTTC.

The chain recombines TRBV7-8 with TRBJ1-5, with D possibly matching TRBD1 (5 bases). The V end lost 4 bases, the J end lost 0 bases, and 10 bases lay between the germline ends. CDR3 length: 15 amino acids. Germline V gives CDR1 SGHVS, CDR2 FQNEAQ. The CDR3 region has the DNA TGTGCCAGCAGCTATCGGGACTCTAGCAATCAGCCCCAGCATTTT. Its translation: CASSYRDSSNQPQHF.

J is TRBJ2-2 and V is TRBV7-2; TRBD1 agrees at 7 bases. With 5 bases clipped from V and 4 bases from J, the junction kept 4 bases outside the gene matches. This CDR3 spans 14 amino acids. Germline CDR1 SGHTA, CDR2 FQGNSA. The CDR3 nucleotides are TGTGCCAGCAGCCTGAGGACAGGCACCGGGGAGCTGTTTTTT. This gives the protein CASSLRTGTGELFF.

The V call is TRBV7-3, the J call TRBJ2-2, with unresolved D. In germline, CDR1 is SGHTA, CDR2 FQGTGA. Trimming took 1 base from V and 3 from J, leaving 6 bases between them. This CDR3 has 14 residues. CDR3 nucleotides: TGTGCCAGCAGCTTAAGCCGGGACACCGGGGAGCTGTTTTTT. It specifies CASSLSRDTGELFF.

The chain has TRBV29-1 and TRBJ1-1, with 8 bases aligning to TRBD1. The CDR3 runs to 15 residues. Germline CDR1 and CDR2: SQVTM and ANQGSEA. The V segment lost 6 bases and the J segment 0 bases; nucleotides outside the gene matches: 9. The CDR3 DNA reads TGCAGCGTAAAACGCCGGGACAGGTTGAACACTGAAGCTTTCTTT. Translating it yields CSVKRRDRLNTEAFF.